In this sample, the clone carrying this T cell receptor beta chain turned up once. The record originates from a study of control samples from healthy donors and cancer patients. TCRdb's copy holds only in-frame clones and misses some; the assay was immunoSEQ multiplex PCR. The data contain about 35,000 clones, approximately 93% of them seen just once; the ten biggest clones take up about 1.7%. Germline CDR1 SGHRS, CDR2 YFSETQ. V lost 2 bases, J lost 4 bases, and 9 bases lay in between. The CDR3 length is 14 residues. This receptor was identified in a man aged 40-49 years with colorectal cancer. The specimen was PBMCs. The genes are TRBV5-1 and TRBJ1-4; TRBD1 is a possible D gene (6 bases). The CDR3 DNA sequence: TGCGCCAGCAGCTTCGGGACAAGTAATGAAAAACTGTTTTTT. Its protein product is CASSFGTSNEKLFF.